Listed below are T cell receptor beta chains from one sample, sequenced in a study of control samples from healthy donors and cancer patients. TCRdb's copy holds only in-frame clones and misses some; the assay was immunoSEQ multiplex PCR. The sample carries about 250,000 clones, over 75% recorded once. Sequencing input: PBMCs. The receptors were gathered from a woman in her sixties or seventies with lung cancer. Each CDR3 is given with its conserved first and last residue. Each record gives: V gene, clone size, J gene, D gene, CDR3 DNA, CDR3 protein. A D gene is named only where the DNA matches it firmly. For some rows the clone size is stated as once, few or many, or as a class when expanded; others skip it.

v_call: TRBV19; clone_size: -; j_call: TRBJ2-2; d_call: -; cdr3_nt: TGTGCCAGTAGGGACAGCCCCCGGTACACCGGGGAGCTGTTTTTT; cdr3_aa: CASRDSPRYTGELFF
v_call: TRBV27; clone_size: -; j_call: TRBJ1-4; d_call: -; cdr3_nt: TGTGCCAGCAGTTTCCCGGGTGGGGAACTGTTTTTT; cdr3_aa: CASSFPGGELFF
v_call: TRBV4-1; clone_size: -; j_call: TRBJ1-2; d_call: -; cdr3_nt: TGCGCCAGCAGCCAAAACAGGGAAACGATGGGCTACACCTTC; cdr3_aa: CASSQNRETMGYTF
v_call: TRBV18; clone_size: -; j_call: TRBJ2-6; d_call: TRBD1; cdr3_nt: TGTGCCAGCTCACCACCCCGCAGGGGGCTCGGTGGGGCCAACGTCCTGACTTTC; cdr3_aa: CASSPPRRGLGGANVLTF
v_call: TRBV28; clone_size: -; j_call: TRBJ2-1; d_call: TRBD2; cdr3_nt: TGTGCCAGCAGTGGCCCATTAGCGGGAGTCCTGGGCAATGAGCAGTTCTTC; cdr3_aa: CASSGPLAGVLGNEQFF
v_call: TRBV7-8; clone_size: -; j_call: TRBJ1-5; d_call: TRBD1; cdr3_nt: TGTGCCAGCAGCCGACAGGGCGATCAGCCCCAGCATTTT; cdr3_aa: CASSRQGDQPQHF
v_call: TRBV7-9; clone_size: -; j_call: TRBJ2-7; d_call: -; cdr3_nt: TGTGCCAGCAGCCCCATTGGAGGGCTCTACGAGCAGTACTTC; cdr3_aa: CASSPIGGLYEQYF
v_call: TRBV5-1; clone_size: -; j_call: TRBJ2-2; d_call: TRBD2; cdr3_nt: TGCGCCAGCAGCTTTACGGGAGGCCCCGGGGAGCTGTTTTTT; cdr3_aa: CASSFTGGPGELFF
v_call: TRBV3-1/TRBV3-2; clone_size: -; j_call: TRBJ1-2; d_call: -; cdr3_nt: TGTGCCAGCAGCCATCCCCAAGGCCGCTCTTTAGCAGGCTACACCTTC; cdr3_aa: CASSHPQGRSLAGYTF
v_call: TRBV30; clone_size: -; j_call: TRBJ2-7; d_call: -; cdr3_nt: TGTGCCTGGAGTGTACCGGGGGTCGAGCAGTACTTC; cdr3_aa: CAWSVPGVEQYF
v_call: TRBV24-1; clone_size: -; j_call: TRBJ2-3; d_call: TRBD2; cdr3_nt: TGTGCCACCAGTGATTCCCGGGAGGGCAGGGATACGCAGTATTTT; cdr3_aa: CATSDSREGRDTQYF
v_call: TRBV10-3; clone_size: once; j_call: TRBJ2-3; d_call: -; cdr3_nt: TGTGCCATCAGTGATTACACAGATACGCAGTATTTT; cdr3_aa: CAISDYTDTQYF
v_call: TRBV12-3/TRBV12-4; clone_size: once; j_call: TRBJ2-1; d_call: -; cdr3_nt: TGTGCCAGCAGTCAATCCGGGACCACCTCGTTCTTC; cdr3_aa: CASSQSGTTSFF
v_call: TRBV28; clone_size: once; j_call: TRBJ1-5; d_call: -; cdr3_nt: TGTGCCAGCAGTCCGGGGGGGGATGGCAATCAGCCCCAGCATTTT; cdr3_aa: CASSPGGDGNQPQHF
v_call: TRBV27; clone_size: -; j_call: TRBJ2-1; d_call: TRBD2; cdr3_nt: TGTGCCAGCAGTTTATTATTGGCTAGCGGAGCTTCCTACAATGAGCAGTTCTTC; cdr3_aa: CASSLLLASGASYNEQFF
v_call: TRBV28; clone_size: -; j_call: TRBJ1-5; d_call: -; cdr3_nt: TGTGCCAGCAGTCAAGGACAGCTGGGCAATCAGCCCCAGCATTTT; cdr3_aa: CASSQGQLGNQPQHF
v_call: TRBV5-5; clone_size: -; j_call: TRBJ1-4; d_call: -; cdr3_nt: TGTGCCAGCAGCACCCTTGCTAATGAAAAACTGTTTTTT; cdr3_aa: CASSTLANEKLFF
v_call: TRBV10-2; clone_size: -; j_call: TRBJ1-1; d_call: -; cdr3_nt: TGCGCCAGCAGCCAGGACAGTTGGAACACTGAAGCTTTCTTT; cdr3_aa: CASSQDSWNTEAFF
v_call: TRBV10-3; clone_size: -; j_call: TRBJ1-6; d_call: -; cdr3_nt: TGTGCCATCAGTGCCGGACGGTATAATTCACCCCTCCACTTT; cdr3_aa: CAISAGRYNSPLHF
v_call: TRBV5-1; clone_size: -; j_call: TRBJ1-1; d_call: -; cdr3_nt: TGCGCCAGCAGCTTGGGATCGGGGTTCATGAACACTGAAGCTTTCTTT; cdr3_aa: CASSLGSGFMNTEAFF
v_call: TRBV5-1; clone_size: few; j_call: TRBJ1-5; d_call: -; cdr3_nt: TGCGCCAGCAGCTTGGGAGACCGCAATCAGCCCCAGCATTTT; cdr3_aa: CASSLGDRNQPQHF
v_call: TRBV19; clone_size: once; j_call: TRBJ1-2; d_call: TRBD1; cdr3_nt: TGTGCCAGTAGGCGGGACAGGGTTAACTATGGCTACACCTTC; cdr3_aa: CASRRDRVNYGYTF
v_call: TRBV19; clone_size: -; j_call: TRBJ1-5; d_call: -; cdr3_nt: TGTGCCAGTAGCCCCGCCGGCCGGGACCCAAGGGCCCAGCATTTT; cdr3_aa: CASSPAGRDPRAQHF
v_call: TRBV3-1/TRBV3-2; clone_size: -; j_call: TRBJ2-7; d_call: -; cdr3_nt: TGTGCCAGCAGCCAAGTCGGCTCGCACGAGCAGTACTTC; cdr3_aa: CASSQVGSHEQYF
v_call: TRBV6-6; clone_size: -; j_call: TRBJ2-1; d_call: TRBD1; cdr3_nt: TGTGCCAGCAGGCTACAGGGGAATGAGCAGTTCTTC; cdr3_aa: CASRLQGNEQFF
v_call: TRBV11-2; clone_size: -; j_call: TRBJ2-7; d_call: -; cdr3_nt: TGTGCCAGCAGCTTGCAGGGTTACGAGCAGTACTTC; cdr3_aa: CASSLQGYEQYF
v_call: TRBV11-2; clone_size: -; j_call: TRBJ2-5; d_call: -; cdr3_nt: TGTGCCAGCAGCCCCTCTTTGGGGACCCAGTACTTC; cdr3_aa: CASSPSLGTQYF
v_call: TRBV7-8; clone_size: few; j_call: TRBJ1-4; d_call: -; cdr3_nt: TGTGCCAGCAGCCCGATCATTCGGGTGATGAGCGAAAAACTGTTTTTT; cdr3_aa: CASSPIIRVMSEKLFF